This entry lists 7 T cell receptor beta chains sequenced from one sample in a study of shared clonotypes between healthy human individuals (dated by TCRdb to 2018 to 2021). Libraries came from the immunoSEQ multiplex PCR assay. TCRdb mirrors the immuneACCESS table, restricted to in-frame sequences. Some clones are absent from its copies; in checked studies, under half trace to an unresolved V gene, and the reason for the others is unknown. The sample table contains around 2.1 million clones; only one count was recorded for 93% of them. 1.5% to 2% of the sample rests with the top ten. CD8 naive samples were obtained by positive selection for CCR7 among CD45RO-negative cells, yielding a CD45RA+CCR7+ population from which TemRA cells were excluded. The material sequenced was naive CD8+ T cells from PBMCs. The cell subset or site tag for this specimen amounts to: CD45RA+CCR7+. The receptors were sampled from a man aged 18 to 30 in good health. Some clones in this sample may be carry-over from other donors' samples.

In the case of this clone: Other DNA sequences from this sample encode an identical CDR3 as well. The genes are TRBV9 and TRBJ1-1; TRBD1 matches at 7 bases. The CDR3 covers 15 residues. CDR1 is SGDLS, CDR2 YYNGEE, per germline. Trimming cost V 2 bases and J 0 bases; bases outside gene matches: 4. CDR3 amino acids: CASSVGQAMNTEAFF. The CDR3 DNA is TGTGCCAGCAGCGTCGGACAGGCGATGAACACTGAAGCTTTCTTT. The variable domain in full, with the rest retrieved from reference TRBV9 and TRBJ1-1, is DSGVTQTPKHLITATGQRVTLRCSPRSGDLSVYWYQQSLDQGLQFLIQYYNGEERAKGNILERFSAQQFPDLHSELNLSSLELGDSALYFCASSVGQAMNTEAFFGQGTRLTVV.

The rearrangement links TRBV7-9 to TRBJ2-7, with 7 bases that match TRBD1. With V trimmed by 1 base and J by 7 bases, 7 bases remained unmatched. Germline assignment: CDR1 SEHNR and CDR2 FQNEAQ (reference sequence). The CDR3 consists of 14 residues. CDR3 DNA: TGTGCCAGCAGCTTAGACTACAGGGGACATGAGCAGTACTTC. Translating gives CASSLDYRGHEQYF.

This clone has only one observation. The chain employs TRBV6-5 and TRBJ2-2, with 7 positions matching TRBD2. Germline V gene lookup returns CDR1 MNHEY and CDR2 SVGAGI. The CDR3 extends over 15 amino acids. After removal of 6 bases from V and 1 base from J, the junction contained 5 bases not matched to a gene. For the CDR3, the DNA is TGTGCCAGCAGCTTTCTAGCGGTGAACACCGGGGAGCTGTTTTTT. As protein: CASSFLAVNTGELFF.

The chain's CDR3 is CASSSGTGMGEQYF. The CDR3 coding sequence is TGTGCCAGCAGCTCGGGGACAGGGATGGGGGAGCAGTACTTC. The chain couples TRBV6-5 to TRBJ2-7; 9 bases match TRBD1. Unmatched junction bases numbered 10, after V lost 6 bases and J lost 7 bases. Looked up from germline, CDR1 is MNHEY and CDR2 is SVGAGI. The CDR3 length is 14 residues.

The rearrangement uses TRBV6-5 and TRBJ2-1, with 8 positions matching TRBD2. CDR3 length: 14 residues. The V gene's germline CDR1 is MNHEY and CDR2 SVGAGI. The J segment lost 5 bases and the V segment lost 6 bases, leaving 6 bases of the junction unmatched. The CDR3 loop reads CASSQTSENNEQFF. The CDR3 nucleotides are TGTGCCAGCAGCCAGACTAGCGAGAACAATGAGCAGTTCTTC.

The chain has TRBV11-2 and TRBJ2-5; 7 positions match TRBD2. The CDR3 has 14 amino acids. Germline V lookup: CDR1 SGHAT, CDR2 FQNNGV. V lost 4 bases, J lost 5 bases, and 7 bases stayed unmatched. CDR3 protein: CASSSTGTTETQYF. CDR3 bases: TGTGCCAGCAGCTCGACCGGGACTACCGAGACCCAGTACTTC. Full variable domain (missing parts from reference TRBV11-2 and TRBJ2-5): EAGVAQSPRYKIIEKRQSVAFWCNPISGHATLYWYQQILGQGPKLLIQFQNNGVVDDSQLPKDRFSAERLKGVDSTLKIQPAKLEDSAVYLCASSSTGTTETQYFGPGTRLLVL.

This chain uses TRBV11-2 with TRBJ2-3, with D perhaps matching TRBD1 (5 bases). From germline, CDR1 is SGHAT and CDR2 FQNNGV. The CDR3 has 16 residues. Trimming removed 1 base from V and 2 bases from J, with 13 bases in between. In DNA form, the CDR3 reads TGTGCCAGCAGCTTAGTAGGCAGGGAACTCACAGATACGCAGTATTTT. This gives the protein CASSLVGRELTDTQYF. Using reference TRBV11-2 and TRBJ2-3 for the parts outside the CDR3, the full variable domain is EAGVAQSPRYKIIEKRQSVAFWCNPISGHATLYWYQQILGQGPKLLIQFQNNGVVDDSQLPKDRFSAERLKGVDSTLKIQPAKLEDSAVYLCASSLVGRELTDTQYFGPGTRLTVL.